The 8 T cell receptor beta chains below come from one sample, sequenced in a study of early T cells in non-severe SARS-CoV-2 infection. TCRdb re-derived calls from the 5' RACE reads in MiXCR, one entry per CDR3 protein. The table has 40,000 to 60,000 distinct CDR3 sequences, 5.5% to 6.5% seen once. Specimen: whole blood, collected at baseline. These receptors were taken from an adult who was a healthcare worker with PCR-confirmed SARS-CoV-2 infection or an uninfected control (not recorded which).

This clonotype came up many times. The chain uses TRBV4-1 and TRBJ1-1, with D unclear. Deletions cut 1 base from V and 6 bases from J, with 12 bases between. The CDR3 is 14 amino acids. The germline CDR1 and CDR2 sequences are MGHRA and YSYEKL. The chain's CDR3 is CASSQGIWLAEAFF. The CDR3, as DNA: TGCGCCAGCAGCCAAGGTATCTGGTTGGCTGAAGCTTTCTTT.

Here the CDR3 DNA reads TGTGCCAGCAGCGCCGGACCGATCAAGAACACTGAAGCTTTCTTT. Translating gives CASSAGPIKNTEAFF. The chain couples TRBV7-2 to TRBJ1-1; D ambiguous. Germline-derived CDR1 and CDR2 are SGHTA and FQGNSA. This CDR3 has 15 residues. V was pared by 5 bases and J by 1 base, with 14 bases between.

This clonotype has a count of ten or more. The J gene is TRBJ1-1, the V gene TRBV12-3 or TRBV12-4; perhaps TRBD1 as D (5 bases). V gave up 6 bases and J gave up 6 bases, with 17 bases separating them. The length of the CDR3 is 14 residues. CDR3 nucleotide sequence: TGTGCCAGCAGCCTCACCGGGGGACGCGCTGAAGCTTTCTTT. Its protein is CASSLTGGRAEAFF.

This clonotype was counted only a few times. The chain uses TRBV9 and TRBJ2-7; D gene ambiguous. The CDR3 sequence is 14 residues long. CDR1 SGDLS and CDR2 YYNGEE come from the germline V gene. With 2 bases removed from V and 5 bases from J, the gap between germline ends came to 14 bases. This CDR3 reads CASSVNDPPDEQYF. Written as DNA, the CDR3 is TGTGCCAGCAGCGTGAACGACCCGCCCGACGAGCAGTACTTC.

The CDR3 region is CASSQDRRDRVTSGSRNEQFF. CDR3 DNA sequence: TGCGCCAGCAGCCAAGATCGCCGGGACAGGGTGACTAGCGGGTCGCGTAATGAGCAGTTCTTC. The V and J genes are TRBV4-3 and TRBJ2-1; maybe TRBD2 (10 bases). The CDR3 covers 21 residues. The germline gives CDR1 LGHNA, CDR2 YSLEER. Trimming cost V 0 bases and J 7 bases, with 31 bases left between them.

This clonotype has a count of ten or more. The gene calls are TRBV7-9 and TRBJ1-2; D gene uncertain. CDR3 length: 12 amino acids. The V gene lost 1 base and the J gene lost 8 bases, with 8 bases spanning the gap. CDR1 and CDR2 from the germline V gene are SEHNR and FQNEAQ (reference sequence). In nucleotides, the CDR3 is TGTGCCAGCAGCTTAGAGGTCAGCGGCTACACCTTC. It translates to CASSLEVSGYTF.

This chain uses TRBV4-1 with TRBJ1-5; 7 nucleotides agree with TRBD1. CDR3 length: 16 residues. Trimming cost V 0 bases and J 6 bases; bases outside gene matches: 8. In germline, CDR1 is MGHRA, CDR2 YSYEKL. The CDR3: CASSQDWGRGIQPQHF. The CDR3 region has the DNA TGCGCCAGCAGCCAAGATTGGGGCAGGGGGATTCAGCCCCAGCATTTT.

The chain joins TRBV5-8 to TRBJ1-5, with unresolved D. Trimming left V 0 bases short and J 1 base short, with 11 bases between. CDR3 length equals 16 residues. CDR1 and CDR2 (germline): SGHTS, YDEGEE. CDR3 in DNA: TGTGCCAGCAGCTTGGAGGGCTTGAAGAGCAATCAGCCCCAGCATTTT. It specifies CASSLEGLKSNQPQHF.